This T cell receptor (beta chain) derives from a study of blood T cell repertoires in COVID-19. Study information: The United States, Italy and Spain supplied acute and convalescent COVID-19 samples.

Germline CDR1 and CDR2: SEHNR and FQNEAQ (reference sequence). V dropped 7 bases and J dropped 4 bases, with 14 bases sitting between them. CDR3 length: 14 amino acids. Per the original data handling: Nucleated cell number was recorded as an estimate derived from reference gene primer amplification. Repertoires were generated with immunoSEQ multiplex PCR, while TCRdb's copy carries only in-frame clones and drops some. For V, J and clone size, that table is used; D and trimming come from the DNA. Of 200,000 to 300,000 clones in the sample, roughly nine tenths were seen once. Donors of Cohort 3 who recovered were those that had two negative PCRs, clearance, or symptom resolution.

The chain has TRBV7-9 and TRBJ2-1; tentative D call: TRBD2 (5 bases). The sequenced sample was PBMCs or T cells enriched from blood (not recorded which). The TCR was taken from a woman aged 18 to 35 who had recovered from COVID-19. The CDR3 loop is CASTPGSNYNEQFF. Here the CDR3 DNA reads TGTGCCAGCACCCCGGGGTCTAATTACAATGAGCAGTTCTTC. The full variable domain, rest sourced from reference TRBV7-9 and TRBJ2-1, is DTGVSQNPRHKITKRGQNVTFRCDPISEHNRLYWYRQTLGQGPEFLTYFQNEAQLEKSRLLSDRFSAERPKGSFSTLEIQRTEQGDSAMYLCASTPGSNYNEQFFGPGTRLTVL.